The clone carrying this T cell receptor beta chain was counted a few times. Its cognate antigen is unknown. Points from the study as a whole: Under 2.1% of tumor Treg sequences matched blood Tregs or memory cells. Greatest tumor Treg TCR overlap was with tumor naive CD4+ cells. Tumor memory CD4+ T cell TCR gene usage was found to cluster with blood and lymph node memory CD4+ cells and with lymph node naive CD4+ cells.

The CDR3 extends over 12 amino acids. The V gene lost 5 bases and the J gene lost 3 bases, with 7 bases spanning the gap. The TRBV12-4/TRBJ1-2 clonotypes were amplified using barcode primers with ligated adaptors. MiXCR, applied by TCRdb to the multiplex PCR reads, yields one record per CDR3 protein. The sample consists of fewer than 1,000 distinct CDR3 sequences, roughly 24% of them appearing once. Treg sorting used a CD4+CD25+CD127-/low gate. The receptor was isolated from a female donor with breast cancer. Material for sequencing was Tregs sorted from blood. The V call is TRBV12-3 or TRBV12-4, the J call TRBJ1-2; D gene uncertain. CDR3 in DNA: TGTGCCAGCAGTACGACGGACTATGGCTACACCTTC. Translation: CASSTTDYGYTF.